This T cell receptor (beta chain) was sequenced during a study of T cell responses to AZD1222 COVID-19 vaccine. Study-level information: Pooled in the analysis were second doses at about 4 or about 12 weeks. Study-level findings and limits: Just a handful of people given AZD1222 tested seropositive at baseline. Reportedly, close to half of spike-specific TCRs are directed against unmutated variant regions.

For this clone: What it binds is not known.

CDR1 MNHEY and CDR2 SMNVEV come from the germline V gene (reference sequence). CDR3 length equals 13 residues. The junction had 5 bases not matched to a gene; V was cut back by 3 bases and J by 7 bases. Repertoires were generated with immunoSEQ multiplex PCR, while TCRdb's copy carries only in-frame clones and drops some. Here the sample spans 95,000 to 150,000 clones, around nine tenths being singletons. This sample comprised peripheral blood, obtained on day 0 of AZD1222 vaccination. The chain is built from TRBV27 and TRBJ1-2, with TRBD1 identical over 7 bases. This TCR was sampled from an adult in good health. CDR3 in amino acids: CASSFGQAGGYTF. CDR3 coding DNA: TGTGCCAGCAGTTTCGGACAGGCTGGTGGCTACACCTTC.